The source of this TCR beta chain is a study of graft-versus-host responses after intestinal transplantation (dated by TCRdb to 2020 to 2023). Context from the whole study: Recipients received multivisceral, liver-intestinal, or isolated intestinal transplants. Every recipient was given anti-thymocyte globulin induction, then maintenance tacrolimus and steroids for two to three years. Graft-versus-host and host-versus-graft alloreactive T cell clones were tracked in the graft, circulation and bone marrow after intestinal transplantation using bulk TCR-beta CDR3 sequencing. To identify alloreactive clones, pre-transplant mixed lymphocyte reaction products were sequenced and then compared with unstimulated pre-transplant donor and recipient T cells. The cohort enrolled about two dozen intestinal transplant recipients, one of whom was a retransplant, and a few patients without pretransplant specimens were excluded. Donor T cell macrochimerism was defined as a peak of at least 4% donor T cells among recipient peripheral blood mononuclear cells. Rather than going through the commercial service, samples from three later patients were sequenced in-house on an Illumina MiSeq and processed with MiXCR.

The CDR3 covers 15 residues, taking in both the cysteine and the phenylalanine. Solely the CDR3 DNA is kept, with 45 bases framed from the first base. For CDR1 and CDR2, the germline V gene (reference sequence) lists MNHEY and SMNVEV. Trimming takes 6 bases from V and 2 bases from J, and the germline ends sit 16 bases apart. General study outcomes and caveats: GvH clones were found in recipient bone marrow, and some of the GvH clones appeared earlier in ileal mucosa or blood, which is consistent with an intestinal mucosal origin. Conclusions were limited by the relatively low number and heterogeneity of intestinal transplant patients. In the allografts of patients with donor T cell macrochimerism, GvH to HvG T cell clonal ratios were high. Early after transplant, peak levels of circulating GvH clones were associated with declines in HvG clones.

Regarding this clone: Base qualities are missing; no much larger clone stands one base away.

The meaning of the sample's time point label: cells obtained before transplantation from donor or recipient. In mixed lymphocyte reactions, some 200,000 CFSE-labeled pre-transplant responders were plated with some 200,000 irradiated violet-dye-labeled stimulators and cultured for less than seven days. After the mixed lymphocyte reaction, proliferating CD3+CD4+CFSE-low and CD3+CD8+CFSE-low responder cells were FACS-sorted on a BD Influx sorter. Library creation used the immunoSEQ multiplex PCR assay. For most patients, genomic DNA was isolated with the Qiagen DNeasy Blood and Tissue Kit and shipped frozen to Adaptive Biotechnologies for TCR sequencing. Adaptive Biotechnologies carried out high-throughput TCR-beta CDR3 sequencing of genomic DNA for most patients. From the authors' description of their analysis: TCR sequencing data were retrieved from Adaptive's ImmunoSEQ software for 15 to 20 patients, whereas three other patients were processed with MiXCR and VDJtools. CD4 versus CD8 sorting errors were corrected by removing sequences found in both subsets at a frequency ratio below 5:1. CDR3 nucleotide sequences shared between donor and recipient were removed because their origin could not be assigned. To count as alloreactive, a clone needed at least 2-fold expansion over unstimulated cells and a minimum CFSE-low frequency of 0.002% (template counts) or 0.001% (read counts). Clones were considered mappable if detected in sequenced pre-transplant spleen, lymph node, or MLR CFSE-low populations of the donor or recipient. The cumulative frequency of alloreactive clones was calculated as a percentage of all sequences, weighted by copy number. TCRdb limited this immuneACCESS table to in-frame rearrangements with V and J called. A share of clones is missing; checked studies link under half to unresolved V genes, and the rest is unexplained. Clone size and the V and J calls come from that table; the DNA yielded D and trimming. The sample includes more than 15,000 clones, with about two fifths observed a single time. The ten largest clones capture roughly 3.5% of the sample.

The specimen comprised alloreactive CD8+ T cells from a mixed lymphocyte reaction culture, sampled before intestinal transplant. This sample's cell subset or site label indicates: CFSE-low proliferating T cells sorted from roughly six-day pre-transplant mixed lymphocyte reaction (GvH or HvG direction). The chain is assembled from TRBV27 and TRBJ2-5; perhaps TRBD1 is the D gene, with 5 bases matching. The source of this sequence is a human patient who received an intestinal transplant. The CDR3 has the sequence CASSLTALRQETQYF. The sequence in DNA is TGTGCCAGCAGCTTGACAGCACTAAGGCAAGAGACCCAGTACTTC.